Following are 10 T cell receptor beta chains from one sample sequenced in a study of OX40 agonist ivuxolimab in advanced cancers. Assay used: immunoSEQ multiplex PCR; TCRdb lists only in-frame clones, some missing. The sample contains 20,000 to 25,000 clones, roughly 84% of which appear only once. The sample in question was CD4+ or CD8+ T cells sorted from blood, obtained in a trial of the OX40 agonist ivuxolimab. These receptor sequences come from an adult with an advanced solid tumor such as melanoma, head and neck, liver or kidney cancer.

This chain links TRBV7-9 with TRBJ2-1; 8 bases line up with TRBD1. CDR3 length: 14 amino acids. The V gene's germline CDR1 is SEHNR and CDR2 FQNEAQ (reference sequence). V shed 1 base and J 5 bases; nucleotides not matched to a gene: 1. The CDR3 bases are TGTGCCAGCAGCTTAGGGACAGGGAACAATGAGCAGTTCTTC. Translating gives CASSLGTGNNEQFF.

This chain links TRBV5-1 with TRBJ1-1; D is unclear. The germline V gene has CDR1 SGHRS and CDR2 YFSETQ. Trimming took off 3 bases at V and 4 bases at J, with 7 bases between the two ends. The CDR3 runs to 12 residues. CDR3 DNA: TGCGCCAGCAGCTCGGGTAGCACTGAAGCTTTCTTT. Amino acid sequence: CASSSGSTEAFF.

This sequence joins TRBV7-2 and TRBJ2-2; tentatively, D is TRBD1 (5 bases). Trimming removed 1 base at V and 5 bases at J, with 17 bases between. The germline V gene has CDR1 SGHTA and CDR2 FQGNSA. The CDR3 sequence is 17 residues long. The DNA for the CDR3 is TGTGCCAGCAGCTTAGATGAGTTAGTGGGGCAGACCGGGGAGCTGTTTTTT. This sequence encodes CASSLDELVGQTGELFF.

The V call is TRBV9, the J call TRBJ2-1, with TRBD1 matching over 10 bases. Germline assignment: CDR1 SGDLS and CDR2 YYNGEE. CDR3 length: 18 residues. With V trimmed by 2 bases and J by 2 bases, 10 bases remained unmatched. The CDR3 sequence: CASSVRPTGGSTYNEQFF. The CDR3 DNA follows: TGTGCCAGCAGCGTTAGACCGACAGGGGGCAGTACCTACAATGAGCAGTTCTTC.

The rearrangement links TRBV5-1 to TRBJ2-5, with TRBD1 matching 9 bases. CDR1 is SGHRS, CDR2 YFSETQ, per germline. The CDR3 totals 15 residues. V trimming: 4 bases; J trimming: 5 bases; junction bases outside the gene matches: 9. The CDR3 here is CASSDPQGAVETQYF. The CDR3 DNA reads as TGCGCCAGCAGCGATCCACAGGGGGCAGTGGAGACCCAGTACTTC.

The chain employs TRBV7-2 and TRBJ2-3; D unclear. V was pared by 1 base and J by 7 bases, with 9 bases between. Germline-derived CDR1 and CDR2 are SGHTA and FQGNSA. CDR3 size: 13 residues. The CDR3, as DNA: TGTGCCAGCAGCTTAGAAAAGAGGAATACGCAGTATTTT. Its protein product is CASSLEKRNTQYF.

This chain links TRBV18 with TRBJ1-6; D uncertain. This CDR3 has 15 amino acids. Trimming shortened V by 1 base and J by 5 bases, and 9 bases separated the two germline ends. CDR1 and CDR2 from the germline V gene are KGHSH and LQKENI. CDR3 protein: CASSPRGLNNSPLHF. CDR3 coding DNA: TGTGCCAGCTCACCACGAGGACTGAATAATTCACCCCTCCACTTT.

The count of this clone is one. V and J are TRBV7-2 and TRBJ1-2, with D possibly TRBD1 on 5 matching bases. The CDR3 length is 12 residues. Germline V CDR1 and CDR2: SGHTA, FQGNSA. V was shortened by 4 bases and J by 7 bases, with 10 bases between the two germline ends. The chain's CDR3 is CASSSGRSGYTF. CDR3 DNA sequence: TGTGCCAGCAGCTCGGGGCGTTCTGGCTACACCTTC.

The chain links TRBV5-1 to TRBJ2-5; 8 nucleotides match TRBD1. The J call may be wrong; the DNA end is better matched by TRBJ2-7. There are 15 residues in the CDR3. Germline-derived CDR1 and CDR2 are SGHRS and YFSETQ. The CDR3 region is CASSLGGQGANEQYF. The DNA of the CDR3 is TGCGCCAGCAGCTTGGGTGGTCAGGGGGCCAACGAGCAGTACTTC.

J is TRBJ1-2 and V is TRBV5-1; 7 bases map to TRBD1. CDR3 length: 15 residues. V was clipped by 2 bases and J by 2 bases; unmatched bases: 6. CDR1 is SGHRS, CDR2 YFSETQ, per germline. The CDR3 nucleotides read TGCGCCAGCAGCTTAGGGACAGCCCAAAACTATGGCTACACCTTC. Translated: CASSLGTAQNYGYTF.